A single sample is the source of the 7 T cell receptor beta chains below, sequenced in a study of T cell responses to AZD1222 COVID-19 vaccine. The table came from immunoSEQ multiplex PCR; TCRdb's copy has only in-frame clones and leaves some out. The sample includes some 160,000 clones, approximately 91% of them seen just once. Material: peripheral blood, obtained 28 days after the second AZD1222 dose. The receptor source for this set is an adult who received the AZD1222 COVID-19 vaccine.

In its sample, this clone was seen a few times. The rearrangement links TRBV2 to TRBJ1-2; the D gene is possibly TRBD1 (6 bases). Per germline, CDR1 SNHLY and CDR2 FYNNEI. The CDR3 has 12 residues. The V end lost 5 bases, the J end lost 10 bases, and 14 bases lay between the germline ends. The CDR3 DNA reads TGTGCCAGCAGTCGGGACACCATGTCCTACACCTTC. Its protein is CASSRDTMSYTF.

The chain is built from TRBV9 and TRBJ2-7; 8 nucleotides match TRBD2. The CDR3 sequence is 15 residues long. CDR1 is SGDLS, CDR2 YYNGEE, per germline. J was trimmed by 3 bases and V by 3 bases; bases with no gene match: 8. CDR3 loop: CASSAAPGLGYEQYF. In DNA form, the CDR3 reads TGTGCCAGCAGCGCCGCGCCGGGACTAGGCTACGAGCAGTACTTC.

CDR3 sequence reads: CASSETAGSGNTIYF. In DNA, the CDR3 is TGTGCCAGCAGTGAAACGGCAGGCTCTGGAAACACCATATATTTT. The J gene is TRBJ1-3, the V gene TRBV25-1, with no clear D. The length of the CDR3 is 15 residues. V shed 2 bases and J shed 0 bases, with 8 bases lying between them. Germline CDR1 and CDR2: MGHDK and SYGVNS.

The rearrangement uses TRBV29-1 and TRBJ1-1; D is undetermined. In germline, CDR1 is SQVTM, CDR2 ANQGSEA. The germline V and J ends were trimmed by 7 bases and 4 bases, with 13 bases remaining between them. This CDR3 spans 12 amino acids. The CDR3 sequence is CSGGGQATEAFF. DNA of the CDR3: TGCAGCGGTGGAGGGCAAGCCACTGAAGCTTTCTTT.

The chain links TRBV7-9 to TRBJ2-5, with no clear D. The CDR3 is 14 amino acids. CDR1 and CDR2 (germline): SEHNR, FQNEAQ (reference sequence). V lost 0 bases, J lost 3 bases, and 8 bases lay in between. CDR3 bases: TGTGCCAGCAGCTTAGCGGGTGGTAAAGAGACCCAGTACTTC. It yields the protein CASSLAGGKETQYF. Looking up the rest from reference TRBV7-9 and TRBJ2-5 gives the full variable domain: DTGVSQNPRHKITKRGQNVTFRCDPISEHNRLYWYRQTLGQGPEFLTYFQNEAQLEKSRLLSDRFSAERPKGSFSTLEIQRTEQGDSAMYLCASSLAGGKETQYFGPGTRLLVL.

This chain joins TRBV7-8 and TRBJ1-3; 7 bases are shared with TRBD1. Looked up from germline, CDR1 is SGHVS and CDR2 is FQNEAQ. The CDR3 runs to 14 residues. V was pared by 1 base and J by 3 bases, with 0 bases of the junction left unmatched. CDR3 amino acids: CASSLDRGGNTIYF. The CDR3 nucleotides are TGTGCCAGCAGCTTAGACAGGGGTGGAAACACCATATATTTT.

The chain has TRBV7-9 and TRBJ2-5, with a tentative D call TRBD2 (6 bases). Germline CDR1 reads SEHNR; CDR2 reads FQNEAQ (reference sequence). Trimming shortened V by 2 bases and J by 1 base, and 8 bases separated the two germline ends. This CDR3 comprises 14 residues. Written as DNA, the CDR3 is TGTGCCAGCAGCTTACCGGGGGTCCAAGAGACCCAGTACTTC. Translating gives CASSLPGVQETQYF.